Below, one TCR beta chain is given with its context. The sample comes from a study of response to subunit inactivated influenza vaccine. MiXCR was run by TCRdb on the RT-PCR reads, yielding one entry per CDR3 protein. The repertoire has some 570,000 distinct CDR3 sequences, about 11% of them found once; the top ten carry approximately 10%. V lost 5 bases, J lost 4 bases, and 20 bases lay in between. Per the germline V gene, CDR1 is SEHNR and CDR2 is FQNEAQ (reference sequence). This CDR3 has 16 residues. These same data were also listed under a study on T cells expressing NK-cell markers. From that report: Production of TCR beta cDNA relied on 5'RACE template switching with UMIs. Cells sorted as CD3+CD56+NKG2C+, CD3+CD56+NKG2C- and CD3+CD56-NKG2C+ T cells supplied the TCR beta repertoires. Seven of the eight sequenced donors were HCMV-seropositive; one was seronegative. About 1.0-7.0% of CD8+ T cells in roughly six donors belonged to dominant NKG2C+ clonotypes. Several donors likewise had their CD3+CD56-NKG2C+ fraction led by these clonotypes.

The source of this sequence is a man aged 45-60 years who received an inactivated influenza vaccine. The chain joins TRBV7-9 to TRBJ2-5; no clear D. The sequenced sample was PBMCs from blood, obtained on the day of vaccination. The CDR3 loop is CASSPEVPLGLETQYF. The CDR3 DNA reads as TGTGCCAGCAGCCCCGAAGTCCCCCTCGGTTTAGAGACCCAGTACTTC.